This TCR beta chain was documented in a study of blood T cell repertoires in COVID-19. In the study overall: Acute and convalescent COVID-19 samples came from the United States, Italy and Spain.

This clone was observed once. The protocol was immunoSEQ multiplex PCR, while the TCRdb copy is restricted to in-frame clones and leaves out a portion. The sample has 350,000 to 400,000 clones; roughly 90% are singletons. The CDR3 consists of 13 residues. Trimming took off 4 bases at V and 1 base at J, with 8 bases between the two ends. Germline CDR1 and CDR2: SGHAT and FQDESV (reference sequence). The V call is TRBV11-1, the J call TRBJ2-7; tentatively, D is TRBD1 (6 bases). The sequenced sample consisted of PBMCs or T cells enriched from blood (not recorded which). This sequence originates from a woman younger than 45 with acute COVID-19. CDR3: CASSYGQSYEQYF. The CDR3 DNA follows: TGTGCCAGCAGCTATGGACAGTCCTACGAGCAGTACTTC.